This T cell receptor beta chain stems from a study of spatial heterogeneity in lung cancer (dated by TCRdb to between 2018 and 2020). With regard to the full study: Beta-chain transcripts were consistently detected in greater numbers than alpha-chain transcripts, which likely reflects a higher abundance of beta-chain transcripts. In the raw uncorrected reads, each unique combination of TCR and UMI appeared more than ten times on average. The study quantitatively compared TCR alpha and beta repertoires across multiple tumor regions, matched nontumor lung and blood in non-small cell lung cancer. Nonsynonymous mutation counts, determined by whole-exome sequencing of tumor tissue, were related to TCR repertoire features. Both alpha and beta chains were TCR-sequenced in 220 or so tumor regions, about 64 matched nontumor lung samples and 56 PBMC samples obtained at surgery.

The time point label here, explained by the study, means: sample taken at primary tumor resection. Without any cell sorting, TCR sequencing was performed on whole RNA extracted either from tumor and nontumor lung tissue or from cryopreserved PBMC samples. The donors were some 72 patients from the lung TRACERx cohort who had early-stage, untreated non-small cell lung cancer. Patients were selected for TCR sequencing only if sufficient RNA was available from at least two tumor regions. On this clonotype: Its antigen specificity is not known. There are no base qualities to consult, and no much larger clone falls within one base.

Paper-wide results and their limitations: Confirming at a functional level the hypothesis that regional TCRs recognize regional mutations was considered to require additional single-cell paired TCR alpha and beta sequencing. Ubiquitous expanded tumor TCRs were found in blood more often at tumor resection than at routine follow-up.

The library was built by means of 5' RACE. These reads were obtained on a NextSeq 500. In the TCR library protocol, a unique molecular identifier was attached to each TCR cDNA molecule so that PCR and sequencing errors could be corrected. On the study's bioinformatics: TCR identification, UMI-based error correction and CDR3 extraction were performed with Decombinator tools. Expanded TCRs were defined as those above a frequency of 2 per 1,000, corresponding to the top 1% of the tumor frequency distribution. Renyi diversity was computed with the R vegan package after each repertoire had been subsampled 100 times to 5,000 TCRs. CDR3 similarity networks were built from amino acid triplet string-kernel similarity, connecting CDR3s with pairwise similarity above 0.82. The public sequencing data were trimmed at Q25 with fastp and processed into clonotypes with MiXCR by TCRdb, which kept only in-frame beta chains. Every entry covers one CDR3 protein and lists the most common genes and DNA from its rows. The V and J calls were not made by the authors but by TCRdb's processing. The table for this sample lists tens of thousands of distinct CDR3 sequences; roughly 5% of them were counted only once. The ten largest clones add up to 8.5% to 14% of the sample.

This specimen consisted of PBMCs, obtained at surgery. The TCR comes from a male donor with early-stage non-small cell lung cancer.

The CDR3 region has the sequence CASSESGRLETQYF. The sequence in DNA is TGCGCCAGCAGTGAAAGCGGGAGGTTGGAGACCCAGTACTTC. Recombination linked TRBV10-2 to TRBJ2-5; 9 central nucleotides agree with TRBD2. V is cut back by 3 bases and J by 5 bases, with 4 bases in the junction unmatched. Reading the germline V gene gives CDR1 WSHSY and CDR2 SAAADI. Measured from the cysteine to the phenylalanine, the CDR3 is 14 residues long. Solely the CDR3 DNA is kept, with 42 bases framed from the first base.